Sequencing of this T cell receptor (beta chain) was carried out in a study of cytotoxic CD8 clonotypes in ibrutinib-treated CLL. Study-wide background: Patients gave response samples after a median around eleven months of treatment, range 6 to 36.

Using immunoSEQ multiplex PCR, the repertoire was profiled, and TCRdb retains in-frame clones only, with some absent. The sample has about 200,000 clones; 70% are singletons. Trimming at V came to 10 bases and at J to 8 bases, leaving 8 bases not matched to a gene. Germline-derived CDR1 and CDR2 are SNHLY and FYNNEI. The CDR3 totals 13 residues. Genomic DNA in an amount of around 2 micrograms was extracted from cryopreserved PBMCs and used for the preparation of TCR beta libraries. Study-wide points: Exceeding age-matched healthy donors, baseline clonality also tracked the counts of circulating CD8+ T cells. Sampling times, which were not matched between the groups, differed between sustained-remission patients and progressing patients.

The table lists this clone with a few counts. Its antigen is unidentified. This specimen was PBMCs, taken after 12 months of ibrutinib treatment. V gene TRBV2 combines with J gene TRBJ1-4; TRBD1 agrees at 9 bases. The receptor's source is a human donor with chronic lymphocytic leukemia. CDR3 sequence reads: CAISQGAREKLFF. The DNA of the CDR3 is TGTGCCATCTCACAGGGGGCTCGGGAAAAACTGTTTTTT.